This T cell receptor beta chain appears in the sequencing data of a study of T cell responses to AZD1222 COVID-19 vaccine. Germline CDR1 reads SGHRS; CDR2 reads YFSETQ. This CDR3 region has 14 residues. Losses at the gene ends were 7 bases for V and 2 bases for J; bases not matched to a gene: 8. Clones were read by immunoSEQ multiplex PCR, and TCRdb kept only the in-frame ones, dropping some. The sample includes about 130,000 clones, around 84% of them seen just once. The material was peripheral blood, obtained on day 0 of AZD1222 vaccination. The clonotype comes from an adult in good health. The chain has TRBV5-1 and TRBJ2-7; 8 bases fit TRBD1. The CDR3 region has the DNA TGCGCCAGCTCTCCTGCGACAGGGGCCTACGAGCAGTACTTC. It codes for CASSPATGAYEQYF.